These 20 T cell receptor beta chains share one sample of origin, sequenced in a study of shared clonotypes between healthy human individuals. Profiling relied on immunoSEQ multiplex PCR, and the TCRdb table lists in-frame clones only, not all of them. The sample has 2 million to 3 million clones, under 95% seen once. The sequenced sample consisted of naive CD4+ T cells from PBMCs. As to subset: CD45RA+ positively selected. These TCRs come from a man between 18 and 29 years old in good health. Some clones in this sample may be carry-over from other donors' samples.

J is TRBJ1-1 and V is TRBV7-9; perhaps TRBD1 as D (5 bases). The CDR3 contains 16 residues. The germline CDR1 and CDR2 sequences are SEHNR and FQNEAQ (reference sequence). Trimming removed 2 bases at V and 5 bases at J, with 18 bases between. The CDR3 DNA follows: TGTGCCAGCAGCTTAACTTTCCTGGGGCCCGGGACTGAAGCTTTCTTT. Protein sequence: CASSLTFLGPGTEAFF.

The chain recombines TRBV4-2 with TRBJ1-5; a weak D match, TRBD1 (5 bases). V dropped 4 bases and J dropped 4 bases, with 8 bases sitting between them. The CDR3 is 13 residues long. CDR1 is LGHNA, CDR2 YNFKEQ, per germline. CDR3 residues: CASSPGTNQPQHF. CDR3 bases: TGTGCCAGCAGCCCTGGGACGAATCAGCCCCAGCATTTT.

The V call is TRBV6-5, the J call TRBJ1-3; D not resolved. The CDR3 loop spans 14 amino acids. V gave up 2 bases and J gave up 6 bases, with 11 bases separating them. Per germline, CDR1 MNHEY and CDR2 SVGAGI. The DNA for the CDR3 is TGTGCCAGCAGTTACGATCGGAGGGAAAACACCATATATTTT. Translated, it gives CASSYDRRENTIYF.

Comments on this clone: Other DNA sequences in the sample encode the same CDR3. The gene calls are TRBV6-1 and TRBJ2-1, with 9 bases identical to TRBD2. This CDR3 region has 15 residues. Losses at the gene ends were 8 bases for V and 0 bases for J; bases not matched to a gene: 5. In germline, CDR1 is MNHNS, CDR2 SASEGT. The CDR3 is CASAFSGSSYNEQFF. The CDR3 region has the DNA TGTGCCAGCGCATTTAGCGGGAGCTCCTACAATGAGCAGTTCTTC.

The chain carries TRBV7-8 and TRBJ2-6; no firm D call. The CDR3 contains 17 residues. Trimming removed 2 bases at V and 0 bases at J, with 11 bases between. Looked up from germline, CDR1 is SGHVS and CDR2 is FQNEAQ. The CDR3 here is CASSLYPDLSGANVLTF. The CDR3 nucleotides are TGTGCCAGCAGCTTATATCCAGATCTCTCTGGGGCCAACGTCCTGACTTTC.

The CDR3 protein is CASKTSGAIGTGELFF. CDR3 sequence (DNA): TGTGCCAGCAAAACTAGCGGGGCCATCGGCACCGGGGAGCTGTTTTTT. This chain connects TRBV27 to TRBJ2-2; TRBD2 aligns across 10 bases. Unmatched junction bases numbered 9, after V lost 7 bases and J lost 4 bases. CDR3 length equals 16 residues. The V gene's germline CDR1 is MNHEY and CDR2 SMNVEV (reference sequence).

This clone was seen more than once but under ten times. At the DNA level, this CDR3 is encoded by other sequences in the same sample as well. The V call is TRBV18, the J call TRBJ2-3; D is unresolved. The CDR3 runs 13 residues. V was trimmed by 0 bases and J by 3 bases, leaving 4 bases between them. Germline V CDR1 and CDR2: KGHSH, LQKENI. CDR3 nucleotides: TGTGCCAGCTCACCACCGGGGACAGATACGCAGTATTTT. Protein product: CASSPPGTDTQYF.

This chain joins TRBV30 and TRBJ2-1; 12 nucleotides line up with TRBD2. Trimming took 3 bases from V and 3 from J; bases not matched to a gene: 15. Germline CDR1 reads GTSNPN; CDR2 reads SVGIG (reference sequence). The CDR3 loop spans 19 amino acids. The CDR3 loop reads CAWSGLAGTNLNNYNEQFF. CDR3 DNA: TGTGCCTGGAGCGGACTAGCGGGGACAAATCTTAATAACTACAATGAGCAGTTCTTC.

V is TRBV4-3 and J is TRBJ2-3; 7 bases line up with TRBD2. The V gene's germline CDR1 is LGHNA and CDR2 YSLEER. With V trimmed by 0 bases and J by 4 bases, 1 base remained unmatched. This CDR3 region has 14 residues. In DNA form, the CDR3 reads TGCGCCAGCAGCCAAGATGGGAGGGCAGATACGCAGTATTTT. Protein sequence: CASSQDGRADTQYF.

The chain carries TRBV19 and TRBJ1-2, with no clear D. In germline, CDR1 is LNHDA, CDR2 SQIVND (reference sequence). This CDR3 spans 14 amino acids. V was trimmed by 2 bases and J by 5 bases, leaving 12 bases between them. As DNA, the CDR3 is TGTGCCAGTAGTATACAAGGGCCCGTATATGGCTACACCTTC. It is translated as CASSIQGPVYGYTF. Using reference TRBV19 and TRBJ1-2 for the parts outside the CDR3, the full variable domain is DGGITQSPKYLFRKEGQNVTLSCEQNLNHDAMYWYRQDPGQGLRLIYYSQIVNDFQKGDIAEGYSVSREKKESFPLTVTSAQKNPTAFYLCASSIQGPVYGYTFGSGTRLTVV.

This clone was observed once. The V call is TRBV5-6, the J call TRBJ2-3; maybe TRBD2 (5 bases). CDR3 length equals 12 residues. The ends were cut back, 0 bases at V and 10 bases at J, with 9 bases in the middle. The germline V gene has CDR1 SGHDT and CDR2 YYEEEE. CDR3 nucleotide sequence: TGTGCCAGCAGCTTGGTGGTGGACTCGCAGTATTTT. Amino acids: CASSLVVDSQYF.

The chain couples TRBV19 to TRBJ1-5; D not resolved. V was pared by 4 bases and J by 0 bases, with 10 bases between. From germline, CDR1 is LNHDA and CDR2 SQIVND (reference sequence). The CDR3 sequence is 15 residues long. The CDR3 sequence: CASSTKQNSNQPQHF. In nucleotides, the CDR3 is TGTGCCAGTAGTACTAAACAGAATAGCAATCAGCCCCAGCATTTT.

The chain couples TRBV4-1 to TRBJ2-3; D ambiguous. The CDR3 is 16 residues long. Germline loops: CDR1 MGHRA, CDR2 YSYEKL. V was pared by 1 base and J by 2 bases, with 13 bases between. The CDR3 spells CASSQGAVMVTDTQYF. The CDR3 DNA reads TGCGCCAGCAGCCAAGGGGCGGTTATGGTCACAGATACGCAGTATTTT.

V usage is TRBV10-3 and J usage is TRBJ1-3, with 7 bases identical to TRBD1. The V gene's germline CDR1 is ENHRY and CDR2 SYGVKD. CDR3 length: 15 residues. Trimming cost V 6 bases and J 5 bases; bases outside gene matches: 10. The CDR3 DNA follows: TGTGCCATCAGGGGGCGGGACAGCGGACGAAACACCATATATTTT. Its translation: CAIRGRDSGRNTIYF.

CDR3 residues: CSVDRGQGYTEAFF. CDR3 DNA: TGCAGCGTTGATAGGGGACAGGGTTACACTGAAGCTTTCTTT. This rearrangement joins TRBV29-1 to TRBJ1-1, with 9 bases lining up with TRBD1. Germline CDR1 is SQVTM and CDR2 is ANQGSEA. This CDR3 region has 14 residues. V dropped 3 bases and J dropped 3; count of bases not matched to a gene: 5.

This chain uses TRBV6-1 with TRBJ2-1; 8 positions agree with TRBD1. Trimming took 6 bases from V and 9 from J; bases not matched to a gene: 4. Per germline, CDR1 MNHNS and CDR2 SASEGT. The CDR3 length is 12 residues. CDR3 sequence reads: CASSRGLGEQFF. The CDR3 DNA reads as TGTGCCAGCAGCAGGGGGCTAGGTGAGCAGTTCTTC.

The chain uses TRBV5-1 and TRBJ2-1; D perhaps matches TRBD2 (6 bases). The CDR3 sequence is 14 residues long. Trimming removed 2 bases from V and 4 bases from J, with 10 bases in between. Looked up from germline, CDR1 is SGHRS and CDR2 is YFSETQ. Here the CDR3 reads CASSFGGAYNEQFF. The CDR3 nucleotides read TGCGCCAGCAGCTTCGGAGGGGCATACAATGAGCAGTTCTTC.

This chain links TRBV27 with TRBJ2-7, with 8 bases that match TRBD2. The trim removed 4 bases at V and 3 bases at J, leaving 5 bases unmatched. The CDR3 runs 14 residues. Germline V gene sequence: CDR1 MNHEY, CDR2 SMNVEV (reference sequence). The CDR3 loop is CASSSQRENYEQYF. DNA of the CDR3: TGTGCCAGCAGTTCCCAGCGGGAGAACTACGAGCAGTACTTC.

This clone has just one count. The chain combines TRBV5-1 with TRBJ2-5; TRBD2 agrees at 10 bases. Per germline, CDR1 SGHRS and CDR2 YFSETQ. Losses at the gene ends were 3 bases for V and 2 bases for J; bases not matched to a gene: 10. The CDR3 extends over 17 amino acids. The CDR3 coding sequence is TGCGCCAGCAGCTCCATTATAGGACTAGCGGTTCAAGAGACCCAGTACTTC. It codes for CASSSIIGLAVQETQYF.

This clone was found a few times. The rearrangement joins TRBV6-1 to TRBJ1-5, with 7 bases that match TRBD1. This CDR3 spans 14 amino acids. Trimming took 6 bases from V and 8 from J; bases not matched to a gene: 10. Looked up from germline, CDR1 is MNHNS and CDR2 is SASEGT. The CDR3 sequence is CASSPRDSLEPQHF. The DNA of the CDR3 is TGTGCCAGCAGCCCTAGGGACAGTCTCGAGCCCCAGCATTTT.